This T cell receptor (beta chain) was recovered during a study of blood T cell repertoires in COVID-19. Overall study: Sources were T cells, B-cell-depleted T cells, or PBMCs; the material itself was cDNA or gDNA.

The CDR3 is 13 amino acids. Trimming took 4 bases from V and 11 from J, leaving 14 bases between them. Germline assignment: CDR1 KGHDR and CDR2 SFDVKD. TCRdb's copy holds only in-frame clones and misses some; the assay was immunoSEQ multiplex PCR. Of 260,000 or so clones in the sample, about four fifths were seen once. This receptor was obtained from a woman in her 70s with acute or convalescent COVID-19. The material sequenced was peripheral blood. The rearrangement uses TRBV24-1 and TRBJ1-5, with D perhaps TRBD1 (5 bases). The CDR3, as DNA: TGTGCCACCAGTGAATGTGACAGTTGTGCCCAGCATTTT. Translating gives CATSECDSCAQHF.